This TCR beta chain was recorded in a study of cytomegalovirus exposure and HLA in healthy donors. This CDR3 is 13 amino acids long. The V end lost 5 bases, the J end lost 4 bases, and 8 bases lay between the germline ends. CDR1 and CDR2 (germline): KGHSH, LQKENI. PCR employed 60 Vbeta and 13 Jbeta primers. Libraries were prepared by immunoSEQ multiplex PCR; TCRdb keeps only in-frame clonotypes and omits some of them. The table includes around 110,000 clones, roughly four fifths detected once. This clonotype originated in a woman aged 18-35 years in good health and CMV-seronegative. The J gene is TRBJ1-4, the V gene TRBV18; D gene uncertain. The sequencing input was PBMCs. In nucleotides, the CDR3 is TGTGCCAGCTCAGTACAGCTTAATGAAAAACTGTTTTTT. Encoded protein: CASSVQLNEKLFF.